This TCR beta chain was sequenced during a study of blood T cell repertoires in COVID-19. Across the whole study: Samples taken during acute and convalescent COVID-19 were collected in the United States, Italy and Spain. In each case, the material was cDNA or gDNA derived from T cells, B-cell-depleted T cells, or PBMCs.

As handled by the study authors: Estimation of nucleated cell counts was performed using reference gene primer amplification. Data came from immunoSEQ multiplex PCR; TCRdb stores just in-frame clones and leaves some out. V, J and clone size are those of that table, while D and trimming were read from the DNA. Of 35,000 to 40,000 clones in the sample, roughly 90% are singletons; the top ten hold about 7%. Looked up from germline, CDR1 is SGHAT and CDR2 is FQNNGV. V was pared by 0 bases and J by 0 bases, with 6 bases between. The CDR3 has 15 residues. The chain combines TRBV11-2 with TRBJ2-1; D is possibly TRBD2 (5 bases). Input material: peripheral blood. This sequence originates from a human donor in a cohort sampled during active COVID-19. CDR3 residues: CASSLDGNSYNEQFF. The CDR3 DNA is TGTGCCAGCAGCTTAGACGGGAACTCCTACAATGAGCAGTTCTTC.